This TCR beta chain was sequenced during a study of T cell responses to AZD1222 COVID-19 vaccine (dated by TCRdb to about 2021). As for the study more broadly: AZD1222 recipients with second doses at about 4 weeks or about 12 weeks were pooled, because spike-specific TCR depth and breadth did not differ between schedules. A total of approximately 240 trial participants underwent TCR sequencing, of whom 207 received two doses of AZD1222 and about 26 received two doses of the MenACWY control vaccine. Enrollment into the trials was organized by age into subgroups of 18-55, 56-69 and 70-plus years, and those subgroups contained about 160, 30 and 59 TCR-sequenced participants, respectively. On the study overall, not on this receptor specifically: Reportedly, close to half of the unique spike-specific TCRs recognized epitopes lying outside the regions that are mutated in the B.1.351 and B.1.1.7 variants. Most participants were white British and females outnumbered males, and the authors suggested that clonal diversity may have been underestimated. The 56-69-year group was small, and its depth increase did not reach significance, likely because of low power. Conclusions about previously exposed vaccinees were limited because only six AZD1222 recipients were SARS-CoV-2 seropositive at baseline. After two AZD1222 doses, both the breadth and the depth of spike-specific TCRs were significantly higher than at day 0 and than in MenACWY recipients. Because no samples from the day 14 peak response were available, repertoires could be characterized only after the peak T cell response. Vaccine-associated CD4 TCRs spanned the whole spike protein, with dominant responses in regions 160-218 and 743-854.

The CDR3 measures 13 amino acids from cysteine to phenylalanine. The DNA shown is the 39-base CDR3, in frame from base 1. V and J lose 4 bases and 4 bases, and a span of 10 bases separates them. Via the germline V gene, CDR1 is KGHSH and CDR2 LQKENI. The sample's time point label is to be understood as: baseline before first vaccination. Samples from vaccinated people were obtained from the UK trials COV001 and COV002, which included a single-blind randomized controlled phase 2/3 trial of AZD1222 (ChAdOx1 nCoV-19) in healthy adults. Trial participant PBMC samples were collected at day 0 and day 28 after the second dose for TCRbeta chain sequencing. As to this clone: Its cognate antigen has yet to be identified. No qualities accompany the bases; no much larger clone lies one base away.

The CDR3 regions of human TCRbeta chains were analyzed by immunosequencing. In the paper's pipeline: Repertoire TCRs were checked for matches against a reference library of SARS-CoV-2-specific TCRs that had been generated using the MIRA antigen-specificity platform. Breadth meant the fraction of unique TCRs that were SARS-CoV-2-associated, whereas depth meant the fraction of total T cells that were SARS-CoV-2-associated. Using the MIRA data, every spike-specific TCR was mapped to the spike region that the TCR reacted to and assigned to either a CD4 or a CD8 class. Log10-transformed breadth and depth values were compared by one-way ANOVA with Sidak's multiple comparisons tests. Not all clones reach the TCRdb copy of this immuneACCESS table, which keeps in-frame sequences only. Checked studies attribute under half of the gap to unresolved V genes and leave the rest unexplained. That table gives V, J and clone size, and the DNA gave D and trimming. The sample profile shows about 130,000 clones; 70% to 90% of them were found once. The biggest ten clones account for roughly 1.6% of the sample.

The chain is assembled from TRBV18 and TRBJ1-2; the D gene remains uncertain. This sequence was found in an adult in good health. The source material was peripheral blood, sampled on day 0 of AZD1222 vaccination. The CDR3 region reads CASSLGTLYGYTF. The nucleotides are TGTGCCAGCTCACTGGGCACGCTCTATGGCTACACCTTC.